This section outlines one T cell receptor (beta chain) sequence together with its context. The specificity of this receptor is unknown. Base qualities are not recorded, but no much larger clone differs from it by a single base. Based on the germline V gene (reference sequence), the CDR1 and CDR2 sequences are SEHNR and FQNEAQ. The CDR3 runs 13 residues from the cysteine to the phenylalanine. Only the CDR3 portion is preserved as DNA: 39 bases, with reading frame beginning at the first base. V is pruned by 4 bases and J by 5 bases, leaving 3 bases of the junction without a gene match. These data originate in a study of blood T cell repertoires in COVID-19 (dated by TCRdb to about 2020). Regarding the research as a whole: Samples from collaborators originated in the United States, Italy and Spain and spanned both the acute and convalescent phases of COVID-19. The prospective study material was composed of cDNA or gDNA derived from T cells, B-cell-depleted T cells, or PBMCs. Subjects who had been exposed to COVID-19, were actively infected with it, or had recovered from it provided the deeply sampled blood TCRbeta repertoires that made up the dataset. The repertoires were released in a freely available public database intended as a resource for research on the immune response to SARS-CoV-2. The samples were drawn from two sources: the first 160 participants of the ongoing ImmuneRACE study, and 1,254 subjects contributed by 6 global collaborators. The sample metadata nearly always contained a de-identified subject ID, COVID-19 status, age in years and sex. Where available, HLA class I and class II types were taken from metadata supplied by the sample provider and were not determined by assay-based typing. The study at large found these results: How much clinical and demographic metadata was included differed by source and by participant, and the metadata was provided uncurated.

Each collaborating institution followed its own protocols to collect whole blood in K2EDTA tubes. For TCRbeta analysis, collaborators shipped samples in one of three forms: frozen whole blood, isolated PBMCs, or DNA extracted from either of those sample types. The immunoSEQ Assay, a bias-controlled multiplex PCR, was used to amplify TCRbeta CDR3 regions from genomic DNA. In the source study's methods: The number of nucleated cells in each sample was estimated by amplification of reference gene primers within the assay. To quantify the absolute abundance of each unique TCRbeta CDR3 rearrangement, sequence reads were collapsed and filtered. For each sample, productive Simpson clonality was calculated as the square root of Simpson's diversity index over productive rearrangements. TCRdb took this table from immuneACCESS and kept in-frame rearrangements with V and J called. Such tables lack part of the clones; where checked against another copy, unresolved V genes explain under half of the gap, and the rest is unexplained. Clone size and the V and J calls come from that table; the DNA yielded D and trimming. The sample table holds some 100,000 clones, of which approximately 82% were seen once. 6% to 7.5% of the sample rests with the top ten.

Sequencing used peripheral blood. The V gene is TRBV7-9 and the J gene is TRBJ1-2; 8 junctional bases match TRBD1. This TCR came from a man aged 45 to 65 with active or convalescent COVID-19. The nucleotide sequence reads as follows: TGTGCCAGCAGCTCTGGACAGGGATATGGCTACACCTTC. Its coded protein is CASSSGQGYGYTF.